This T cell receptor beta chain was sequenced for a study of T cell responses to AZD1222 COVID-19 vaccine. Study-wide findings and caveats: Baseline seropositivity occurred in only 5 to 7 AZD1222 recipients. Two doses of AZD1222 preceded a rise in Spike-specific TCR breadth and depth.

The CDR3 totals 15 residues. TCRdb's copy holds only in-frame clones and misses some; the assay was immunoSEQ multiplex PCR. Among about 170,000 clones, approximately 90% were seen once, and the ten largest hold approximately 2.5%. Of note for this clone: Its antigen is undetermined.

This clonotype was obtained from an adult in good health. Sequenced material: peripheral blood, taken on day 0 of AZD1222 vaccination. The chain is built from TRBV21-1 and TRBJ1-5. TRBV21-1 is reported as a pseudogene. This CDR3 is CASSNGPGPNQPQHF. The CDR3 DNA reads as TGTGCCAGCAGCAATGGGCCGGGGCCTAACCAGCCCCAGCATTTT.